This is a list of T cell receptor beta chains from one sample in a study of blood T cell repertoires in COVID-19. This table comes from immunoSEQ multiplex PCR, and its TCRdb copy is limited to in-frame clones, with some not included. The sample includes under 250,000 clones, roughly 87% of them seen just once. The sample was PBMCs or T cells enriched from blood (not recorded which). These receptors were collected from a man aged 30 to 39 who had recovered from COVID-19. The CDR3 runs from the conserved cysteine through the conserved F or W. Fields, in order: CDR3 protein, CDR3 DNA, clone size, J gene, D gene, V gene. The D gene is left open where the match is weak. Not every row has a clone size; where given, it reads once, few, many or a size class.

CDR3 protein: CASSLQAGSGYSNQPQHF
CDR3 DNA: TGTGCCAGCAGCTTACAGGCAGGATCGGGATATAGCAATCAGCCCCAGCATTTT
clone size: few
J gene: TRBJ1-5
D gene: -
V gene: TRBV7-9

CDR3 protein: CASSSKTISTGELFF
CDR3 DNA: TGTGCCAGCAGCTCGAAGACTATTTCCACCGGGGAGCTGTTTTTT
clone size: -
J gene: TRBJ2-2
D gene: -
V gene: TRBV11-2

CDR3 protein: CASRDAGRAFEKLFF
CDR3 DNA: TGTGCCAGCCGAGATGCAGGCAGAGCTTTCGAAAAACTGTTTTTT
clone size: -
J gene: TRBJ1-4
D gene: -
V gene: TRBV6-5

CDR3 protein: CASSVGGSSGNTIYF
CDR3 DNA: TGTGCCAGCAGCGTCGGGGGGAGCTCTGGAAACACCATATATTTT
clone size: few
J gene: TRBJ1-3
D gene: -
V gene: TRBV9

CDR3 protein: CSVLGQGNLNTEAFF
CDR3 DNA: TGCAGCGTGCTCGGACAGGGGAACTTGAACACTGAAGCTTTCTTT
clone size: -
J gene: TRBJ1-1
D gene: TRBD1
V gene: TRBV29-1

CDR3 protein: CASSNRDKRWGYGYTF
CDR3 DNA: TGTGCCAGTAGTAACCGGGACAAAAGATGGGGCTATGGCTACACCTTC
clone size: few
J gene: TRBJ1-2
D gene: -
V gene: TRBV19

CDR3 protein: CASSGYGQGADYGYTF
CDR3 DNA: TGTGCCAGCAGCGGATACGGGCAGGGGGCGGACTATGGCTACACCTTC
clone size: -
J gene: TRBJ1-2
D gene: TRBD1
V gene: TRBV9

CDR3 protein: CASSIGTSGTGGNQPQHF
CDR3 DNA: TGTGCCAGTAGTATCGGTACTTCCGGGACAGGGGGTAATCAGCCCCAGCATTTT
clone size: -
J gene: TRBJ1-5
D gene: TRBD1
V gene: TRBV19

CDR3 protein: CASSQAQGTSGNTIYF
CDR3 DNA: TGTGCCAGCAGCCAAGCACAGGGTACCTCTGGAAACACCATATATTTT
clone size: -
J gene: TRBJ1-3
D gene: -
V gene: TRBV4-2

CDR3 protein: CATSFRLAPYNEQFF
CDR3 DNA: TGTGCCACCAGCTTCCGACTAGCGCCCTACAATGAGCAGTTCTTC
clone size: once
J gene: TRBJ2-1
D gene: TRBD2
V gene: TRBV15

CDR3 protein: CASSNAGGGTGELFF
CDR3 DNA: TGTGCCAGCAGTAATGCAGGGGGCGGAACCGGGGAGCTGTTTTTT
clone size: -
J gene: TRBJ2-2
D gene: TRBD1
V gene: TRBV27

CDR3 protein: CASQTRDRGVTEAFF
CDR3 DNA: TGTGCCAGCCAGACACGCGACAGGGGGGTCACTGAAGCTTTCTTT
clone size: -
J gene: TRBJ1-1
D gene: TRBD1
V gene: TRBV19

CDR3 protein: CASTRDRGRQPQHF
CDR3 DNA: TGTGCCAGCACCCGGGACAGGGGGCGTCAGCCCCAGCATTTT
clone size: -
J gene: TRBJ1-5
D gene: TRBD1
V gene: TRBV2

CDR3 protein: CASLTGALNTGELFF
CDR3 DNA: TGTGCCAGCCTAACAGGGGCCCTTAACACCGGGGAGCTGTTTTTT
clone size: -
J gene: TRBJ2-2
D gene: TRBD1
V gene: TRBV19

CDR3 protein: CSASGWDRGHQPQHF
CDR3 DNA: TGCAGTGCTAGTGGCTGGGACAGGGGGCATCAGCCCCAGCATTTT
clone size: -
J gene: TRBJ1-5
D gene: TRBD1
V gene: TRBV20-1

CDR3 protein: CASSENLNYGYTF
CDR3 DNA: TGTGCCAGCAGCGAGAATCTAAACTATGGCTACACCTTC
clone size: -
J gene: TRBJ1-2
D gene: -
V gene: TRBV9

CDR3 protein: CASSLVLTAVEAFF
CDR3 DNA: TGTGCCAGCAGCTTGGTCTTGACAGCCGTTGAAGCTTTCTTT
clone size: -
J gene: TRBJ1-1
D gene: -
V gene: TRBV7-9

CDR3 protein: CASSTSGSSNTEAFF
CDR3 DNA: TGTGCCAGCAGCACATCAGGGTCGTCTAACACTGAAGCTTTCTTT
clone size: -
J gene: TRBJ1-1
D gene: -
V gene: TRBV28

CDR3 protein: CASSPWTSGRRGSYNEQFF
CDR3 DNA: TGTGCCAGCAGCCCCTGGACTAGCGGGAGGAGGGGCTCCTACAATGAGCAGTTCTTC
clone size: -
J gene: TRBJ2-1
D gene: TRBD2
V gene: TRBV3-1/TRBV3-2

CDR3 protein: CATSDSVLAGGNEQFF
CDR3 DNA: TGTGCCACCAGTGATTCCGTACTAGCGGGGGGGAATGAGCAGTTCTTC
clone size: -
J gene: TRBJ2-1
D gene: TRBD2
V gene: TRBV24-1

CDR3 protein: CASSEALGAGNTIYF
CDR3 DNA: TGTGCCAGCAGTGAAGCGCTTGGAGCCGGAAACACCATATATTTT
clone size: -
J gene: TRBJ1-3
D gene: -
V gene: TRBV6-1

CDR3 protein: CASSSAPGSVSPLHF
CDR3 DNA: TGCGCCAGCAGCTCCGCCCCAGGGTCGGTCTCACCCCTCCACTTT
clone size: -
J gene: TRBJ1-6
D gene: -
V gene: TRBV5-1

CDR3 protein: CASSFGTGTVGNTGELFF
CDR3 DNA: TGTGCCAGCAGCTTCGGGACAGGGACTGTAGGGAACACCGGGGAGCTGTTTTTT
clone size: -
J gene: TRBJ2-2
D gene: TRBD1
V gene: TRBV9

CDR3 protein: CASSAGQGRGGYTF
CDR3 DNA: TGTGCCAGCAGCGCCGGACAGGGTAGGGGTGGCTACACCTTC
clone size: once
J gene: TRBJ1-2
D gene: TRBD1
V gene: TRBV28

CDR3 protein: CASTSPRSPEQYF
CDR3 DNA: TGTGCCAGCACCTCCCCGAGGTCACCGGAGCAGTACTTC
clone size: -
J gene: TRBJ2-7
D gene: -
V gene: TRBV21-1

CDR3 protein: CASSDLAEAQYF
CDR3 DNA: TGTGCCAGCAGTGACCTAGCGGAGGCGCAGTATTTT
clone size: -
J gene: TRBJ2-3
D gene: TRBD2
V gene: TRBV6-2/TRBV6-3

CDR3 protein: CASSEADYSYEQYF
CDR3 DNA: TGTGCCAGCAGTGAAGCCGACTACTCCTACGAGCAGTACTTC
clone size: -
J gene: TRBJ2-7
D gene: -
V gene: TRBV6-1

CDR3 protein: CACQGPPNYGYTF
CDR3 DNA: TGTGCCTGTCAGGGGCCCCCCAACTATGGCTACACCTTC
clone size: -
J gene: TRBJ1-2
D gene: -
V gene: TRBV30

CDR3 protein: CASSTRDRLTGELFF
CDR3 DNA: TGTGCCAGTAGTACCCGGGACAGACTCACCGGGGAGCTGTTTTTT
clone size: once
J gene: TRBJ2-2
D gene: TRBD1
V gene: TRBV19

CDR3 protein: CAISEAGISYEQYF
CDR3 DNA: TGTGCCATCAGTGAGGCAGGGATCAGCTACGAGCAGTACTTC
clone size: -
J gene: TRBJ2-7
D gene: -
V gene: TRBV10-3

CDR3 protein: CASSPGQDTEAFF
CDR3 DNA: TGCGCCAGCAGCCCGGGACAGGATACAGAAGCTTTCTTT
clone size: -
J gene: TRBJ1-1
D gene: TRBD1
V gene: TRBV5-1

CDR3 protein: CAGWTGARLNYGYTF
CDR3 DNA: TGTGCCGGCTGGACGGGAGCCCGCCTTAACTATGGCTACACCTTC
clone size: -
J gene: TRBJ1-2
D gene: -
V gene: TRBV30

CDR3 protein: CASSWGQSPLHF
CDR3 DNA: TGTGCCAGTAGTTGGGGGCAGTCACCCCTCCACTTT
clone size: -
J gene: TRBJ1-6
D gene: -
V gene: TRBV19

CDR3 protein: CASSDRGPYEQYF
CDR3 DNA: TGTGCCAGCAGTGACAGGGGACCCTACGAGCAGTACTTC
clone size: many
J gene: TRBJ2-7
D gene: TRBD1
V gene: TRBV7-9

CDR3 protein: CASSFRGNREKLFF
CDR3 DNA: TGTGCCAGCAGCTTCCGGGGGAACCGGGAAAAACTGTTTTTT
clone size: -
J gene: TRBJ1-4
D gene: -
V gene: TRBV5-6

CDR3 protein: CASSLSASGIYEQYF
CDR3 DNA: TGTGCCAGCAGCTTATCCGCTAGCGGGATATACGAGCAGTACTTC
clone size: -
J gene: TRBJ2-7
D gene: TRBD2
V gene: TRBV11-2

CDR3 protein: CASSLGGTTEAFF
CDR3 DNA: TGTGCCAGCAGTTTGGGGGGGACGACTGAAGCTTTCTTT
clone size: once
J gene: TRBJ1-1
D gene: -
V gene: TRBV28

CDR3 protein: CATSRDPDILSGNTIYF
CDR3 DNA: TGTGCCACCAGCAGAGACCCGGACATTCTCTCTGGAAACACCATATATTTT
clone size: -
J gene: TRBJ1-3
D gene: -
V gene: TRBV15

CDR3 protein: CAISMVASGQETQYF
CDR3 DNA: TGTGCCATCAGTATGGTGGCTAGCGGGCAAGAGACCCAGTACTTC
clone size: -
J gene: TRBJ2-5
D gene: TRBD2
V gene: TRBV10-3

CDR3 protein: CASSEQDRAKNIQYF
CDR3 DNA: TGTGCCAGCAGTGAACAAGACAGGGCCAAAAACATTCAGTACTTC
clone size: -
J gene: TRBJ2-4
D gene: -
V gene: TRBV2

CDR3 protein: CASEGAYNEQFF
CDR3 DNA: TGTGCCAGCGAGGGAGCGTACAATGAGCAGTTCTTC
clone size: -
J gene: TRBJ2-1
D gene: -
V gene: TRBV13

CDR3 protein: CASSLDNNYGYTF
CDR3 DNA: TGTGCCAGCAGTTTAGACAATAACTATGGCTACACCTTC
clone size: -
J gene: TRBJ1-2
D gene: -
V gene: TRBV12-3/TRBV12-4

CDR3 protein: CARSERGPYEQYF
CDR3 DNA: TGTGCCAGAAGCGAGCGGGGGCCCTACGAGCAGTACTTC
clone size: -
J gene: TRBJ2-7
D gene: TRBD2
V gene: TRBV5-3

CDR3 protein: CASSLDRMGTEAFF
CDR3 DNA: TGTGCCAGCAGCTTAGACAGGATGGGCACTGAAGCTTTCTTT
clone size: -
J gene: TRBJ1-1
D gene: -
V gene: TRBV7-2

CDR3 protein: CASSWGGEAFF
CDR3 DNA: TGTGCCAGCAGTTGGGGAGGTGAAGCTTTCTTT
clone size: -
J gene: TRBJ1-1
D gene: -
V gene: TRBV12-3/TRBV12-4